The clone carrying this TCR beta chain was found many times. The CDR3 has 14 residues. The V end was cut by 6 bases, the J end by 6 bases, with 15 bases between. In germline, CDR1 is DFQATT, CDR2 SNEGSKA (reference sequence). The entry originates in a study of T-cell reconstitution after alpha-beta-depleted transplantation in children. The TCRbeta library was prepared with unique molecular identifiers. A single record per CDR3 protein comes from TCRdb applying MiXCR to the PCR reads. The sample has 130,000 to 150,000 distinct CDR3 sequences, about 8.8% seen once; the top ten hold around 18%. The sample was PBMCs, mostly from graft donor cells, taken 180 days after TCRalphabeta/CD19-depleted stem cell transplant. The clonotype was recovered from a female patient aged 2 to 10 who had a stem cell transplant for congenital amegakaryocytic thrombocytopenia, so the T cells may come from the graft donor. This chain connects TRBV20-1 to TRBJ1-6; D remains ambiguous. The DNA of the CDR3 is TGCAGTGCCAAAGTTGGGTGGATTAATTCACCCCTCCACTTT. Residues: CSAKVGWINSPLHF.